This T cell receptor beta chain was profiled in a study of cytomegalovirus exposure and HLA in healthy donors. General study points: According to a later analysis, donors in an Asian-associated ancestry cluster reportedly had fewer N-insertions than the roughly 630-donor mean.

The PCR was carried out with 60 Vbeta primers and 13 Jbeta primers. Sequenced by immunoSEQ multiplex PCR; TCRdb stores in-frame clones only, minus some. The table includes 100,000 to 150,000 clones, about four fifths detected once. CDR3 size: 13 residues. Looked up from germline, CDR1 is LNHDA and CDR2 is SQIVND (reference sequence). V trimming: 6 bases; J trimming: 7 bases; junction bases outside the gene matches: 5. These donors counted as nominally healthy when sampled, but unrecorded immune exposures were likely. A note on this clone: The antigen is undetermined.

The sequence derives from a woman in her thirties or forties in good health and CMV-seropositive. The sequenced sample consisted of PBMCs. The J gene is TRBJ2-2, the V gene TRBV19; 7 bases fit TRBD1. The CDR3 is CASRDRAVGELFF. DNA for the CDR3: TGTGCCAGTAGAGACAGGGCTGTCGGGGAGCTGTTTTTT.